This is a list of T cell receptor beta chains from one sample in a study of T-cell memory formation after mild COVID-19. TCRdb independently ran MiXCR on the 5' RACE reads; one entry per CDR3 protein. This table has roughly 450,000 distinct CDR3 sequences, about 20% appearing once. Sequenced sample: PBMCs or a T cell subset sorted from them (not recorded which). These receptors originate from an adult woman who had mild COVID-19 (a few samples of this study predate the infection). Cell type and time point are not known. The CDR3 runs from the conserved cysteine through the conserved F or W.

j_call,v_call,cdr3_aa
TRBJ2-6,TRBV9,CASSVGSDSPGANVLTF
TRBJ1-6,TRBV7-3,CASSLRMGDYLHF
TRBJ2-6,TRBV29-1,CSVATFRDRGAGANVLTF
TRBJ1-1,TRBV20-1,CSARTLDSSDTEAFF
TRBJ2-7,TRBV11-2,CASSSTGTGVPYEQYF
TRBJ1-1,TRBV2,CASSEGQGATEAFF
TRBJ2-3,TRBV12-3/TRBV12-4,CASSSPSSPTDTQYF
TRBJ2-5,TRBV3-1,CASSPRTLQETQYF
TRBJ2-3,TRBV20-1,CSLRDPSTDTQYF
TRBJ2-5,TRBV2,CASRAWGTRGETQYF
TRBJ2-6,TRBV2,CASSGLAVSGANVLTF
TRBJ2-1,TRBV3-1,CASSQEVRGEQFF
TRBJ1-1,TRBV6-2/TRBV6-3,CASSGFPYAFF
TRBJ2-7,TRBV24-1,CATSGQSSYEQYF
TRBJ1-6,TRBV4-2,CASSQERVSPLHF
TRBJ1-5,TRBV7-8,CASSLAEGLRKQPQHF
TRBJ1-1,TRBV25-1,CASSESGKRNTEAFF
TRBJ2-7,TRBV11-2,CASSSKHRGSYEQYF